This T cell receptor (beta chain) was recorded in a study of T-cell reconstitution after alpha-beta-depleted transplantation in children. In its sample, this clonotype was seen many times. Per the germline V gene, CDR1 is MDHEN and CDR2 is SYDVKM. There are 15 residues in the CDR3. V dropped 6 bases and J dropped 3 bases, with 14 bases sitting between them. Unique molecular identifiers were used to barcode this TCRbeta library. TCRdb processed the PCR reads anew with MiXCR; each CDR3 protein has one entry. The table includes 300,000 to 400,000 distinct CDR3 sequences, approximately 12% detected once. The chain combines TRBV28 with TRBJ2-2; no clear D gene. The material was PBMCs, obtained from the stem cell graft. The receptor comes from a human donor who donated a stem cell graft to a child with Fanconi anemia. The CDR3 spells CASRGRQIYTGELFF. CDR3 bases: TGTGCCAGCAGGGGCAGACAAATTTACACCGGGGAGCTGTTTTTT.